The rows below give T cell receptor beta chains drawn from one sample of a study of blood T cells in healthy people across ages. TCRdb recomputed calls from the 5' RACE reads with MiXCR, one row per CDR3 protein. Seen here are around 620,000 distinct CDR3 sequences, 27% observed once, and the top ten hold about a fifth. Input material: blood. The receptor set was obtained from a woman aged 65 to 85 in good health. Each CDR3 is given with its conserved first and last residue. Fields, in order: J gene, clone size, V gene, CDR3 protein. Not every row has a clone size; where given, it reads once, few, many or a size class.

J gene: TRBJ1-6
clone size: few
V gene: TRBV5-1
CDR3 protein: CASSLGKNSPLHF

J gene: TRBJ1-2
clone size: few
V gene: TRBV11-3
CDR3 protein: CASSLARDSTHGYTF

J gene: TRBJ2-3
clone size: many
V gene: TRBV7-2
CDR3 protein: CASSLTRSDTQYF

J gene: TRBJ2-5
clone size: few
V gene: TRBV5-1
CDR3 protein: CASSLVVAGEETQYF

J gene: TRBJ2-7
clone size: NA
V gene: TRBV7-9
CDR3 protein: CASSPDAGRTYEQYF

J gene: TRBJ2-2
clone size: once
V gene: TRBV5-1
CDR3 protein: CASSPRGWQNTGELFF

J gene: TRBJ1-4
clone size: NA
V gene: TRBV6-5
CDR3 protein: CASRDLRVEKLFF

J gene: TRBJ2-7
clone size: NA
V gene: TRBV2
CDR3 protein: CASSEEGGLVYEQYF

J gene: TRBJ2-2
clone size: NA
V gene: TRBV11-3
CDR3 protein: CASSLDSGANTGELFF

J gene: TRBJ1-2
clone size: few
V gene: TRBV6-2/TRBV6-3
CDR3 protein: CASSETGFGGYTF

J gene: TRBJ2-5
clone size: NA
V gene: TRBV29-1
CDR3 protein: CSVETAFRTQYF

J gene: TRBJ2-3
clone size: few
V gene: TRBV15
CDR3 protein: CATSPYTDTQYF

J gene: TRBJ2-7
clone size: NA
V gene: TRBV7-2
CDR3 protein: CASSPQDGTYEQYF

J gene: TRBJ2-3
clone size: once
V gene: TRBV29-1
CDR3 protein: CSVESRGGYTDTQYF

J gene: TRBJ1-2
clone size: NA
V gene: TRBV5-1
CDR3 protein: CASSSSGRLPNYGYTF

J gene: TRBJ1-1
clone size: NA
V gene: TRBV20-1
CDR3 protein: CSAPWGRRNTEAFF